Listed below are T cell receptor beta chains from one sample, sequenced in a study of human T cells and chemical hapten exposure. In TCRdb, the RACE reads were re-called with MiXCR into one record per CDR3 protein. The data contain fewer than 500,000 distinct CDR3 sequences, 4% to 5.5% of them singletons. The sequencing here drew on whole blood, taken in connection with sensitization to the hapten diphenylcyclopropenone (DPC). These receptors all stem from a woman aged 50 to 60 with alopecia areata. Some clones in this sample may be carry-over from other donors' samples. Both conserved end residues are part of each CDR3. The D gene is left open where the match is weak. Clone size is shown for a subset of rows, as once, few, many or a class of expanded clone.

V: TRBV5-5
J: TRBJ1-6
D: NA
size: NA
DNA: TGTGCCAGCAGCTTGGACGATTATTCACCCCTCCACTTT
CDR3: CASSLDDYSPLHF

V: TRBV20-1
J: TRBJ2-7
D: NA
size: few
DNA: TGCAGTGCCCGAGTGGGATTGGGCTACGAGCAGTACTTC
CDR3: CSARVGLGYEQYF

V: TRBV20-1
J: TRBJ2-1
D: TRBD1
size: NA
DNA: TGCAGTGCTCCAGGGACAGCCCTTCGAAACAATGAGCAGTTCTTC
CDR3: CSAPGTALRNNEQFF

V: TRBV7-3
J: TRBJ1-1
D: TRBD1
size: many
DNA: TGTGCCAGCAGCTTAAGCGGGCAGGGGGCGGTAACTGAAGCTTTCTTT
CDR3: CASSLSGQGAVTEAFF

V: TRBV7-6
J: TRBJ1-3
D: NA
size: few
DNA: TGTGCCAGCAGCTTAACAACCTCTGGAAACACCATATATTTT
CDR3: CASSLTTSGNTIYF

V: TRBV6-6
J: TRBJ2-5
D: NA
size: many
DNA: TGTGCCAGCAGTTATGCCGGGACGACTACGGGAGAGACCCAGTACTTC
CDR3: CASSYAGTTTGETQYF

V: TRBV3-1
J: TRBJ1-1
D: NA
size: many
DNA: TGTGCCAGCAGCCATTCTAGGGGGACTGAAGCTTTCTTT
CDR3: CASSHSRGTEAFF

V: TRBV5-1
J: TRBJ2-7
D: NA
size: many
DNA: TGCGCCAGCAGCTGGGGCGGTCCGGGACGGCCCTACGAGCAGTACTTC
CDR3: CASSWGGPGRPYEQYF

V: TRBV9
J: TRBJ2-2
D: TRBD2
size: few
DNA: TGTGCCAGCAGCGTCTCTGGGGGGGAGACCCCCGGGGAGCTGTTTTTT
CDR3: CASSVSGGETPGELFF

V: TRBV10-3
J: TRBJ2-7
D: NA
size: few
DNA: TGTGCCATCAGCCCCGGTAACTACGAGCAGTACTTC
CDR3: CAISPGNYEQYF

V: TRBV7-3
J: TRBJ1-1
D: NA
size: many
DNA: TGTGCCAGCAGTCGGGACGGACTTGCTGAAGCTTTCTTT
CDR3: CASSRDGLAEAFF

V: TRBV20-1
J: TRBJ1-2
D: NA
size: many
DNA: TGCAGTGCTCGGGTCCCTGGAAACTATGGCTACACCTTC
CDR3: CSARVPGNYGYTF

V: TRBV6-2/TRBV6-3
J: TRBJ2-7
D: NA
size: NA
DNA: TGTGCCAGCAGTCTTACTTGGGACACCCCCGGCGAGCAGTACTTC
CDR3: CASSLTWDTPGEQYF

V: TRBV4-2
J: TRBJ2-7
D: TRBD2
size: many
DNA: TGTGCCAGCAGCCAAGAGGGCGGGGGAAGCTCCTACGAGCAGTACTTC
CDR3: CASSQEGGGSSYEQYF

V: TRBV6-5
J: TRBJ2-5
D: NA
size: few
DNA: TGTGCCAGCAGTTACGGAGGGGGGGAAGAGACCCAGTACTTC
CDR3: CASSYGGGEETQYF

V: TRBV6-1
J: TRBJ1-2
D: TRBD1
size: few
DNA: TGTGCCAGCAGTGAAGCGGGGGACAGTCGTAGGGGTTATGGCTACACCTTC
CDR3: CASSEAGDSRRGYGYTF

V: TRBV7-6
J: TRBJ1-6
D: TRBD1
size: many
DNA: TGTGCCAGCAGCTTGACAGGGGGCCCGGATTCACCCCTCCACTTT
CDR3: CASSLTGGPDSPLHF

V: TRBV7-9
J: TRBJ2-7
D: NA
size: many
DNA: TGTGCCAGCAGCCCCGGGGCCTCCTACGAGCAGTACTTC
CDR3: CASSPGASYEQYF

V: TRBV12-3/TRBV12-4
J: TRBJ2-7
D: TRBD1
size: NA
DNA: TGTGCCAGCAGTGATGACAGGGGCCACGAGCAGTACTTC
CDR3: CASSDDRGHEQYF

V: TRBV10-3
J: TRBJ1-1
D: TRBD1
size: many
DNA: TGTGCCATCAGTGAGTCGGGACAGAGAACTGAAGCTTTCTTT
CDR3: CAISESGQRTEAFF

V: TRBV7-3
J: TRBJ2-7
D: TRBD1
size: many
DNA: TGTGCCAGCAGCTTAACACAGGGGGCCTACGAGCAGTACTTC
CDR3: CASSLTQGAYEQYF

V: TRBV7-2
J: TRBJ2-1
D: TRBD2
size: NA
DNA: TGTGCCAGCAGCCTTAGCGGGATGGGGACGAATGAGCAGTTCTTC
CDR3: CASSLSGMGTNEQFF

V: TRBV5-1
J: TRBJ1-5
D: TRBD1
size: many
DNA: TGCGCCAGCAGCTTTATCAGGTCAGGGGGTCAGCCCCAGCATTTT
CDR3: CASSFIRSGGQPQHF

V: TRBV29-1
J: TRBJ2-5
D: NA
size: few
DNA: TGCAGCGTCGGGCCGGTTGCAGGGACCCAGTACTTC
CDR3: CSVGPVAGTQYF

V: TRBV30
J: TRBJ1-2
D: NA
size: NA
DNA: TGTGCCTGGGGAAAGGGAGCGGGAGGAGGCTACACCTTC
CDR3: CAWGKGAGGGYTF

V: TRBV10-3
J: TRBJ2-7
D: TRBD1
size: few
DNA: TGTGCCATCAGTGAGCCGGGACAGGACGCGAAGCAGTACTTC
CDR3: CAISEPGQDAKQYF

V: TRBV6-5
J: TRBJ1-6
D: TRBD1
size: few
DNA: TGTGCCAGCAGTTATGACAGGGAGAATTCACCCCTCCACTTT
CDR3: CASSYDRENSPLHF

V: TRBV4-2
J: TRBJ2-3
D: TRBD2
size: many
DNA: TGTGCCAGCAGCCCCGTATCTTCTTTCACTAGCGGATTCACAGATACGCAGTATTTT
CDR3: CASSPVSSFTSGFTDTQYF

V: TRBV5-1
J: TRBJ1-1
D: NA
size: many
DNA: TGCGCCAGCAGCTTGGAAACAGCCCGGACTGAAGCTTTCTTT
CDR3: CASSLETARTEAFF

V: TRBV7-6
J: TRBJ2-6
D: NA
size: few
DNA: TGTGCCAGCAGCCAAGGAGACGTCCTGACTTTC
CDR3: CASSQGDVLTF

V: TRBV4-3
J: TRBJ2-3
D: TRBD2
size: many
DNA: TGCGCCAGCAGCCAAGGAGGAGGGGCGGGAGCGGGGGATACGCAGTATTTT
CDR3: CASSQGGGAGAGDTQYF

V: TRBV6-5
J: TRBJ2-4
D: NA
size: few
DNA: TGTGCCAGCAGTTACATGGGATCCAAAAACATTCAGTACTTC
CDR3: CASSYMGSKNIQYF

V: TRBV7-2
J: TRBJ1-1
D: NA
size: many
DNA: TGTGCCAGCAGCTTAGAAGCATTCCCGAACACTGAAGCTTTCTTT
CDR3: CASSLEAFPNTEAFF

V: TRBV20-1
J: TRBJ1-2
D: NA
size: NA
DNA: TGCAGTGCTAGACTTGGGGGGATCGCTAACTATGGCTACACCTTC
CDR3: CSARLGGIANYGYTF

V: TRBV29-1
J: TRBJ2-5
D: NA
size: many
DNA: TGCAGCGTTGAAGGAGGGGGGACCCAGTACTTC
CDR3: CSVEGGGTQYF

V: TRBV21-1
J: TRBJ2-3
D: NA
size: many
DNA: TGTGCCAGCAGCAAAGGGGGGCCTAGCACAGATACGCAGTATTTT
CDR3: CASSKGGPSTDTQYF

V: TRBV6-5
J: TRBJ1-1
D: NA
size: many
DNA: TGTGCCAGCAGTTTTGGCAGTGAAGCTTTCTTT
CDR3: CASSFGSEAFF

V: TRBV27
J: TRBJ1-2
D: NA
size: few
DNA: TGTGCCAGCGGGCCGACATCTTCCTATGGCTACACCTTC
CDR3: CASGPTSSYGYTF

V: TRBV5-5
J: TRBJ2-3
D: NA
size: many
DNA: TGTGCCAGCAGCTTAAGACAGCTCGGAGATACGCAGTATTTT
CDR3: CASSLRQLGDTQYF

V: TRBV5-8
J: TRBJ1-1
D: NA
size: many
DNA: TGTGCCAGCAGCTCCCTCTACATGAACACTGAAGCTTTCTTT
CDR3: CASSSLYMNTEAFF

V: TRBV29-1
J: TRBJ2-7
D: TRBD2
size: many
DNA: TGCAGCGTTGAAGATTTAGCGGGAGGTGGGTACGAGCAGTACTTC
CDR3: CSVEDLAGGGYEQYF